These T cell receptor beta chains were read from a single sample in a study of T cells in Graves' hyperthyroidism and ophthalmopathy. TCRdb reprocessed the multiplex PCR reads via MiXCR and lists one record per CDR3 protein. The data contain about 350,000 distinct CDR3 sequences, about 17% of them singletons. Sequencing input: blood. These receptors all come from a woman aged 30 to 39 with Graves' hyperthyroidism that later progressed to Graves' ophthalmopathy. Each CDR3 is given with its conserved first and last residue. Fields, in order: CDR3 DNA, CDR3 protein, J gene, V gene, D gene, clone size. A D gene is named only where the DNA matches it firmly. Not every row has a clone size; where given, it reads once, few, many or a size class.

DNA: TGTGCCAGCAGTTATTCAGGGTGGTCGAGGACCCAGTACTTC; CDR3: CASSYSGWSRTQYF; J: TRBJ2-5; V: TRBV6-2/TRBV6-3; D: NA; size: NA
DNA: TGTGCCAGCAGCGGGGATCGGTTGGGCGCTGAAGCTTTCTTT; CDR3: CASSGDRLGAEAFF; J: TRBJ1-1; V: TRBV2; D: NA; size: many
DNA: TGTGCCAGCAGCGACCCCGGGAACACCGGGGAGCTGTTTTTT; CDR3: CASSDPGNTGELFF; J: TRBJ2-2; V: TRBV25-1; D: NA; size: NA
DNA: TGCAGCGCCGAGGGGGCAGGGGGAGGCTCTGGGGCCAACGTCCTGACTTTC; CDR3: CSAEGAGGGSGANVLTF; J: TRBJ2-6; V: TRBV29-1; D: NA; size: NA
DNA: TGTGCCAGCAGCCGATTCGGCGGGACAGGGGGTAACACTGAAGCTTTCTTT; CDR3: CASSRFGGTGGNTEAFF; J: TRBJ1-1; V: TRBV3-1; D: TRBD1; size: many
DNA: TGCGCCAGCAGTGCTGGGACTAGCGGGAGGTCGGGCAATGAGCAGTTCTTC; CDR3: CASSAGTSGRSGNEQFF; J: TRBJ2-1; V: TRBV10-1; D: TRBD2; size: NA
DNA: TGTGCCATCAGGGACGGACAGGGCTTGAACAATGAGCAGTTCTTC; CDR3: CAIRDGQGLNNEQFF; J: TRBJ2-1; V: TRBV10-3; D: TRBD1; size: many
DNA: TGTGCCAGCAGCTTAGGCGCAGGCTCTGGAAACACCATATATTTT; CDR3: CASSLGAGSGNTIYF; J: TRBJ1-3; V: TRBV7-9; D: NA; size: NA
DNA: TGTGCCACGGAGGGCTCTGGAAACACCATATATTTT; CDR3: CATEGSGNTIYF; J: TRBJ1-3; V: TRBV10-3; D: NA; size: NA
DNA: TGTGCCAGCAGAAAGGGGGTCGGGACTGAAGCTTTCTTT; CDR3: CASRKGVGTEAFF; J: TRBJ1-1; V: TRBV6-1; D: NA; size: many
DNA: TGTGCCAGCAGTTTGGGTTGGGGGGCCGACACCGGGGAGCTGTTTTTT; CDR3: CASSLGWGADTGELFF; J: TRBJ2-2; V: TRBV27; D: NA; size: few
DNA: TGTGCCAGCAGTTCTCTAGCGGGGGGGCCGACCGGGGAGCTGTTTTTT; CDR3: CASSSLAGGPTGELFF; J: TRBJ2-2; V: TRBV28; D: TRBD2; size: many
DNA: TGTGCCAGCAGATCAATTAGGGAGGCAGGTTTTAATTCACCCCTCCACTTT; CDR3: CASRSIREAGFNSPLHF; J: TRBJ1-6; V: TRBV28; D: NA; size: NA
DNA: TGTGCCAGCAGGGACAGGCTCACTGAAGCTTTCTTT; CDR3: CASRDRLTEAFF; J: TRBJ1-1; V: TRBV6-1; D: TRBD1; size: many
DNA: TGTGCCAGCAGCCTTACAGGGGATCCGAACACTGAAGCTTTCTTT; CDR3: CASSLTGDPNTEAFF; J: TRBJ1-1; V: TRBV7-9; D: TRBD1; size: NA
DNA: TGCGCCACTGCTTGGGGGGCCTTGAACACTGAAGCTTTCTTT; CDR3: CATAWGALNTEAFF; J: TRBJ1-1; V: TRBV10-2; D: NA; size: NA
DNA: TGTGCCAGCAGCCGCCTAGCGGGAGGGCCAACAGATACGCAGTATTTT; CDR3: CASSRLAGGPTDTQYF; J: TRBJ2-3; V: TRBV11-3; D: TRBD2; size: many
DNA: TGCAGTGCTAGAGATCACGCAGCGAGGAGGAACACTGAAGCTTTCTTT; CDR3: CSARDHAARRNTEAFF; J: TRBJ1-1; V: TRBV20-1; D: NA; size: few
DNA: TGTGCCAGCAGTTTACGCGGCAGACTTAGCAATCAGCCCCAGCATTTT; CDR3: CASSLRGRLSNQPQHF; J: TRBJ1-5; V: TRBV27; D: NA; size: few
DNA: TGTGCCAGCAGTGAAGCGCGGCCCAGCGGGGAAATCGCCCCCTACAATGAGCAGTTCTTC; CDR3: CASSEARPSGEIAPYNEQFF; J: TRBJ2-1; V: TRBV2; D: TRBD2; size: few
DNA: TGCAGCGTTGAAGCTGGACAGGTGAACTATGGCTACACCTTC; CDR3: CSVEAGQVNYGYTF; J: TRBJ1-2; V: TRBV29-1; D: TRBD1; size: few
DNA: TGTGCCAGCAGCCTGGGGGGGTGGGAGCGAATTGGGAATGAGCAGTTCTTC; CDR3: CASSLGGWERIGNEQFF; J: TRBJ2-1; V: TRBV27; D: TRBD2; size: many
DNA: TGTGCCAGTAGTATCTACAGCGCGGGTGGCACTGAAGCTTTCTTT; CDR3: CASSIYSAGGTEAFF; J: TRBJ1-1; V: TRBV19; D: NA; size: many
DNA: TGTGCCAGCAGTTTTACAGCCAAAGGGCCTGAAGCTTTCTTT; CDR3: CASSFTAKGPEAFF; J: TRBJ1-1; V: TRBV27; D: NA; size: many
DNA: TGTGCCAGCAGCACCGACAGGGGGGAAGCTTTCTTT; CDR3: CASSTDRGEAFF; J: TRBJ1-1; V: TRBV7-9; D: TRBD1; size: few
DNA: TGTGCCAGCAGTGAAGGGGGGACAGGGCAAGTTTTTGGCTACACCTTC; CDR3: CASSEGGTGQVFGYTF; J: TRBJ1-2; V: TRBV6-1; D: TRBD1; size: many
DNA: TGTGCCAGCAGCCCAGAGCGGGTGGTGGCAGATACGCAGTATTTT; CDR3: CASSPERVVADTQYF; J: TRBJ2-3; V: TRBV12-3/TRBV12-4; D: NA; size: many
DNA: TGTGCCAGCAGTCGACTAGCCTATGAGCAGTTCTTC; CDR3: CASSRLAYEQFF; J: TRBJ2-1; V: TRBV2; D: TRBD2; size: NA
DNA: TGTGCCAGCGGATCGTTACAGAGATCACCCTACGAGCAGTACTTC; CDR3: CASGSLQRSPYEQYF; J: TRBJ2-7; V: TRBV27; D: NA; size: many
DNA: TGTGCCAGCAGTTTATCCTCCGGGGAGGGCTTCTACGAGCAGTACTTC; CDR3: CASSLSSGEGFYEQYF; J: TRBJ2-7; V: TRBV27; D: TRBD2; size: few
DNA: TGTGCCAGCAGAAGAAACAACCAAGAGACCCAGTACTTC; CDR3: CASRRNNQETQYF; J: TRBJ2-5; V: TRBV5-5; D: NA; size: NA
DNA: TGCAGTGCTACACGGACGTCGGGTGGCTACACCTTC; CDR3: CSATRTSGGYTF; J: TRBJ1-2; V: TRBV20-1; D: NA; size: many
DNA: TGTGCCAGCAGTTTCGGCCTAGCGGGAGGGCTCAACGGGGAGCTGTTTTTT; CDR3: CASSFGLAGGLNGELFF; J: TRBJ2-2; V: TRBV28; D: TRBD2; size: many
DNA: TGTGCCAGCAGCTTATCCCGCGTGGGCACCGGGGAGCTGTTTTTT; CDR3: CASSLSRVGTGELFF; J: TRBJ2-2; V: TRBV7-2; D: NA; size: NA
DNA: TGTGCCATCAGTGAGTCGCTAGGCAGGAGCAACTACGAGCAGTACTTC; CDR3: CAISESLGRSNYEQYF; J: TRBJ2-7; V: TRBV10-3; D: NA; size: many
DNA: TGTGCCAGCAGCTCGAACTCGGGACAAGGTAACTCCTACGAGCAGTACTTC; CDR3: CASSSNSGQGNSYEQYF; J: TRBJ2-7; V: TRBV7-9; D: NA; size: NA
DNA: TGTGCCAGCAGCTGGGGCAGGGGCAACGAGCAGTACTTC; CDR3: CASSWGRGNEQYF; J: TRBJ2-7; V: TRBV3-1; D: NA; size: NA
DNA: TGTGCCACCAGTGATTTCCCAGGGAGAGGCTCCTACAATGAGCAGTTCTTC; CDR3: CATSDFPGRGSYNEQFF; J: TRBJ2-1; V: TRBV24-1; D: NA; size: many
DNA: TGTGCCAGTAGTACCGGGGGACAGGGTTCTTTGAGAGGCTACACCTTC; CDR3: CASSTGGQGSLRGYTF; J: TRBJ1-2; V: TRBV19; D: TRBD1; size: many
DNA: TGTGCCAGCAGTCCAGCGGGAGCATTAGGGTGGGGCAATGAGCAGTTCTTC; CDR3: CASSPAGALGWGNEQFF; J: TRBJ2-1; V: TRBV2; D: TRBD2; size: many
DNA: TGTGCCAGCAGTGAAGGCCGGGCAGAGACCCAGTACTTC; CDR3: CASSEGRAETQYF; J: TRBJ2-5; V: TRBV6-1; D: NA; size: many
DNA: TGTGCCAGCAGCCTCCGGGACACCTATAGACAAAGCACAGATACGCAGTATTTT; CDR3: CASSLRDTYRQSTDTQYF; J: TRBJ2-3; V: TRBV4-2; D: NA; size: NA
DNA: TGTGCCACCAGCGACAAATTTTCGGGGGGTATGGGCACAGATACGCAGTATTTT; CDR3: CATSDKFSGGMGTDTQYF; J: TRBJ2-3; V: TRBV15; D: TRBD2; size: few
DNA: TGTGCCAGCAGCGCCGCCTTTCCCTTAAGCAATGAAAAACTGTTTTTT; CDR3: CASSAAFPLSNEKLFF; J: TRBJ1-4; V: TRBV5-5; D: NA; size: NA
DNA: TGTGCCAGCAGTTTCGACAGCTCTGGAAACACCATATATTTT; CDR3: CASSFDSSGNTIYF; J: TRBJ1-3; V: TRBV6-1; D: NA; size: NA
DNA: TGTGCCAGCAGCACAACCGGGACAGTTTACTCTGGGGCCAACGTCCTGACTTTC; CDR3: CASSTTGTVYSGANVLTF; J: TRBJ2-6; V: TRBV7-9; D: TRBD1; size: few
DNA: TGCAGTGCCCCGGACGGGACTAGCGGGACAAATGAGCAGTTCTTC; CDR3: CSAPDGTSGTNEQFF; J: TRBJ2-1; V: TRBV20-1; D: TRBD2; size: many
DNA: TGTGCCAGCAGCCAATGGACTAGTGGGGTCCAAGCGACCCAGTACTTC; CDR3: CASSQWTSGVQATQYF; J: TRBJ2-5; V: TRBV3-1; D: TRBD2; size: NA
DNA: TGTGCCAGCAGCCCGGGACAGGGCTATTCCTACGAGCAGTACTTC; CDR3: CASSPGQGYSYEQYF; J: TRBJ2-7; V: TRBV7-9; D: TRBD1; size: many
DNA: TGTGCCTGGGGGGATGACGGACTGCGTTCCTACGAGCAGTACTTC; CDR3: CAWGDDGLRSYEQYF; J: TRBJ2-7; V: TRBV30; D: NA; size: NA
DNA: TGTGCCAGCAGTTTAGACAGAAATGAAAAACTGTTTTTT; CDR3: CASSLDRNEKLFF; J: TRBJ1-4; V: TRBV12-3/TRBV12-4; D: NA; size: many
DNA: TGTGCCAGCAGTTTCTGGACTAGCGGACCCTACGAGCAGTACTTC; CDR3: CASSFWTSGPYEQYF; J: TRBJ2-7; V: TRBV28; D: TRBD2; size: NA